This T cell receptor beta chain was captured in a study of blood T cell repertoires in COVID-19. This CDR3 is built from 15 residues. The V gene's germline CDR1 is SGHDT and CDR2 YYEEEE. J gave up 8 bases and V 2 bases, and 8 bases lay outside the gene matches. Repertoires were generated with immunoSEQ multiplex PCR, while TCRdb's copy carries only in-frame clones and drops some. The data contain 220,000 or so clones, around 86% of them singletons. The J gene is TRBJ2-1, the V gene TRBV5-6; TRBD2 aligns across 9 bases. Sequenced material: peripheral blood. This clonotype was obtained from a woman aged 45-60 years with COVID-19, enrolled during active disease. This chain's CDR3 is CASSLSGGPRDEQFF. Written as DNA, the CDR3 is TGTGCCAGCAGCTTAAGCGGGGGGCCCCGAGATGAGCAGTTCTTC.